The 21 T cell receptor beta chains below all came from one sample that was sequenced in a study of shared clonotypes between healthy human individuals. Naive CD8 cells were CD45RO-negative, positively selected for CCR7, excluding terminally differentiated effector memory CD45RA+ cells. TCRdb's copy holds only in-frame clones and misses some; the assay was immunoSEQ multiplex PCR. This sample carries some 2 million clones, about 95% of them seen once, and the ten largest clones take about 1.1%. Material: naive CD8+ T cells sorted from blood. These receptor sequences come from a man aged 18-30 years in good health.

This clone was picked up one time. The V call is TRBV7-3, the J call TRBJ1-1; D is perhaps TRBD1 (5 bases). This CDR3 region has 14 residues. Germline V gene data show CDR1 as SGHTA and CDR2 as FQGTGA. V gave up 2 bases and J gave up 5 bases, with 12 bases separating them. CDR3 region: CASSLSLGGTEAFF. The CDR3 nucleotides read TGTGCCAGCAGCTTATCCCTGGGGGGAACTGAAGCTTTCTTT.

The chain is built from TRBV7-2 and TRBJ2-1; D may be TRBD1 or TRBD2 (5 bases each). CDR1 is SGHTA and CDR2 is FQGNSA in the germline V gene. The CDR3 length is 12 residues. V was trimmed by 5 bases and J by 9 bases, leaving 11 bases between them. The CDR3 sequence: CASSPNGGEQFF. CDR3 in DNA: TGTGCCAGCAGCCCAAATGGGGGTGAGCAGTTCTTC.

V is TRBV13 and J is TRBJ2-5, with TRBD1 as a possible D gene (5 bases). The V and J ends lost 0 bases and 5 bases respectively, with 19 bases between them. Germline V CDR1 and CDR2: PRHDT, FYEKMQ (reference sequence). CDR3 length: 17 residues. CDR3 sequence: CASSLGQGRSFWETQYF. For the CDR3, the DNA is TGTGCCAGCAGCTTAGGCCAGGGTAGGAGCTTTTGGGAGACCCAGTACTTC.

The chain links TRBV30 to TRBJ2-7; D unclear. The CDR3 is 12 amino acids. CDR1 and CDR2 (germline): GTSNPN, SVGIG (reference sequence). Between the trimmed V and J ends, which lost 4 bases and 0 bases, there was a span of 7 bases. The CDR3 region has the DNA TGTGCCTGGACAGGATCCTCCTACGAGCAGTACTTC. Its protein is CAWTGSSYEQYF.

This clone was observed a single time. The rearrangement links TRBV6-5 to TRBJ2-2; D is perhaps TRBD2 (5 bases). CDR3 length: 16 residues. Trimming left V 2 bases short and J 5 bases short, with 15 bases between. Germline V gene sequence: CDR1 MNHEY, CDR2 SVGAGI. CDR3 nucleotides: TGTGCCAGCAGTTACAATTTCGGGTCGGGGACCGGGGAGCTGTTTTTT. Translation: CASSYNFGSGTGELFF.

The chain has TRBV7-8 and TRBJ2-7; 12 nucleotides align to TRBD2. CDR1 SGHVS and CDR2 FQNEAQ come from the germline V gene. The CDR3 is made up of 15 amino acids. The junction had 5 bases not matched to a gene; V was cut back by 4 bases and J by 4 bases. The CDR3 nucleotides are TGTGCCAGCAGCTCCGGACTAGCGGGGAGTTACGAGCAGTACTTC. Protein product: CASSSGLAGSYEQYF.

J is TRBJ2-1 and V is TRBV6-1; TRBD2 aligns across 10 bases. CDR1 and CDR2 (germline): MNHNS, SASEGT. The length of the CDR3 is 16 residues. V was clipped by 2 bases and J by 8 bases; unmatched bases: 9. CDR3 coding DNA: TGTGCCAGCAGTGAAAACAGCGGGGGGGCCGCAGATGAGCAGTTCTTC. Amino acid sequence: CASSENSGGAADEQFF.

Details on this clone: Other DNA variants within this sample encode the same CDR3. V is TRBV30 and J is TRBJ2-7, with 10 nucleotides matching TRBD1. The CDR3 has 15 residues. J lost 4 bases, V lost 0 bases, and 6 bases had no gene match. The germline gives CDR1 GTSNPN, CDR2 SVGIG (reference sequence). CDR3 sequence reads: CAWSVGPGQGYEQYF. The CDR3, as DNA: TGTGCCTGGAGTGTAGGGCCGGGACAGGGGTACGAGCAGTACTTC.

The genes are TRBV7-2 and TRBJ2-7; 11 positions match TRBD2. V was pared by 4 bases and J by 5 bases, with 7 bases of the junction left unmatched. This CDR3 region has 15 residues. Germline values: CDR1 SGHTA, CDR2 FQGNSA. CDR3: CASSSALAGGHEQYF. CDR3 DNA sequence: TGTGCCAGCAGCTCCGCCCTAGCGGGAGGTCACGAGCAGTACTTC.

The rearrangement joins TRBV30 to TRBJ1-1; D uncertain. Looked up from germline, CDR1 is GTSNPN and CDR2 is SVGIG (reference sequence). The CDR3 runs to 11 residues. V dropped 4 bases and J dropped 8 bases, with 11 bases sitting between them. The CDR3, as DNA: TGTGCCTGGATGGCGTTGACAGAAGCTTTCTTT. Amino acid sequence: CAWMALTEAFF.

The rearrangement joins TRBV15 to TRBJ1-3, with a possible D match to TRBD1 (6 bases). This CDR3 region has 16 residues. The germline gives CDR1 LNHNV, CDR2 YYDKDF (reference sequence). Between the trimmed V and J ends, which lost 0 bases and 0 bases, there was a span of 9 bases. The CDR3 region has the DNA TGTGCCACCAGCAGAGATCGGGGGCTCTCTGGAAACACCATATATTTT. Protein product: CATSRDRGLSGNTIYF.

The chain carries TRBV7-9 and TRBJ2-7; TRBD2 is a possible D gene (6 bases). V shed 4 bases and J shed 3 bases, with 16 bases lying between them. This CDR3 has 15 amino acids. Germline V CDR1 and CDR2: SEHNR, FQNEAQ (reference sequence). CDR3 DNA sequence: TGTGCCAGCAGCTCAAACACGGGACTTCTCTACGAGCAGTACTTC. The encoded protein is CASSSNTGLLYEQYF.

The V call is TRBV27, the J call TRBJ2-1; D might be TRBD2 (6 bases). The length of the CDR3 is 14 residues. V shed 2 bases and J shed 7 bases, with 12 bases lying between them. Germline V lookup: CDR1 MNHEY, CDR2 SMNVEV (reference sequence). DNA of the CDR3: TGTGCCAGCAGTTTAGGGGCTAGCGTTAATGAGCAGTTCTTC. It yields the protein CASSLGASVNEQFF.

The V call is TRBV6-5, the J call TRBJ2-2; 7 bases fit TRBD1. The germline gives CDR1 MNHEY, CDR2 SVGAGI. The CDR3 is 16 amino acids. The trim removed 1 base at V and 4 bases at J, leaving 6 bases unmatched. CDR3 sequence: CASSYYGTELTGELFF. As DNA, the CDR3 is TGTGCCAGCAGTTACTATGGGACAGAGCTCACCGGGGAGCTGTTTTTT.

This clone was seen a single time. The same CDR3 arises from other DNA sequences in this sample as well. The chain has TRBV19 and TRBJ2-7, with D perhaps being TRBD1 or TRBD2 (5 bases each). V shed 1 base and J shed 0 bases, with 7 bases lying between them. CDR1 and CDR2 from the germline V gene are LNHDA and SQIVND (reference sequence). The CDR3 loop spans 14 amino acids. The CDR3 DNA reads as TGTGCCAGTAGTATAGCAGGGAGCTCCTACGAGCAGTACTTC. Protein: CASSIAGSSYEQYF.

The chain employs TRBV13 and TRBJ2-3, with D perhaps matching TRBD1 or TRBD2 (6 bases each). V was cut by 1 base and J by 4 bases, with 12 bases left in between. CDR1 and CDR2 (germline): PRHDT, FYEKMQ (reference sequence). The CDR3 loop spans 15 amino acids. The CDR3: CASSLVTGASDTQYF. For the CDR3, the DNA is TGTGCCAGCAGCTTAGTTACGGGGGCCTCAGATACGCAGTATTTT. Complete variable domain (other parts from reference TRBV13 and TRBJ2-3): AAGVIQSPRHLIKEKRETATLKCYPIPRHDTVYWYQQGPGQDPQFLISFYEKMQSDKGSIPDRFSAQQFSDYHSELNMSSLELGDSALYFCASSLVTGASDTQYFGPGTRLTVL.

The rearrangement uses TRBV30 and TRBJ1-1; TRBD1 might be the D (5 bases). Trimming removed 1 base at V and 5 bases at J, with 17 bases between. The CDR3 runs to 15 residues. The germline V gene encodes CDR1 GTSNPN and CDR2 SVGIG (reference sequence). The CDR3 loop is CAWSAPRNSGTEAFF. The CDR3 nucleotides read TGTGCCTGGAGTGCCCCCCGGAACTCAGGGACTGAAGCTTTCTTT. Complete variable domain (other parts from reference TRBV30 and TRBJ1-1): SQTIHQWPATLVQPVGSPLSLECTVEGTSNPNLYWYRQAAGRGLQLLFYSVGIGQISSEVPQNLSASRPQDRQFILSSKKLLLSDSGFYLCAWSAPRNSGTEAFFGQGTRLTVV.

V is TRBV30 and J is TRBJ1-5; D might be TRBD1 (6 bases). This CDR3 comprises 16 residues. The germline gives CDR1 GTSNPN, CDR2 SVGIG (reference sequence). V shed 2 bases and J shed 4 bases, with 18 bases lying between them. CDR3 coding DNA: TGTGCCTGGAGTATCCTGAGGGGGACACTAAATCAGCCCCAGCATTTT. Translated: CAWSILRGTLNQPQHF.

The CDR3 reads CASSYSMGDEQFF. The CDR3 region has the DNA TGTGCCAGCAGTTACTCGATGGGGGATGAGCAGTTCTTC. V is TRBV6-6 and J is TRBJ2-1; D possibly matches TRBD1 or TRBD2 (5 bases each). CDR1 and CDR2 from the germline V gene are MNHNY and SVGAGI (reference sequence). The CDR3 loop spans 13 amino acids. Trimming removed 0 bases at V and 8 bases at J, with 8 bases between.

This clone has just one count. The J gene is TRBJ2-1, the V gene TRBV6-6, with a tentative D call TRBD2 (6 bases). This CDR3 comprises 15 residues. V was trimmed by 6 bases and J by 0 bases, leaving 12 bases between them. Germline-derived CDR1 and CDR2 are MNHNY and SVGAGI (reference sequence). CDR3 in DNA: TGTGCCAGCAGCCACTCGGGGGACTCCTACAATGAGCAGTTCTTC. It codes for CASSHSGDSYNEQFF.

The sample holds one count of this clone. J is TRBJ2-1 and V is TRBV29-1; no clear D gene. This CDR3 comprises 12 residues. Germline CDR1 SQVTM, CDR2 ANQGSEA. With 3 bases removed from V and 9 bases from J, the gap between germline ends came to 12 bases. CDR3 in amino acids: CSVDRSVGEQFF. The CDR3 coding sequence is TGCAGCGTTGATCGAAGCGTCGGTGAGCAGTTCTTC.